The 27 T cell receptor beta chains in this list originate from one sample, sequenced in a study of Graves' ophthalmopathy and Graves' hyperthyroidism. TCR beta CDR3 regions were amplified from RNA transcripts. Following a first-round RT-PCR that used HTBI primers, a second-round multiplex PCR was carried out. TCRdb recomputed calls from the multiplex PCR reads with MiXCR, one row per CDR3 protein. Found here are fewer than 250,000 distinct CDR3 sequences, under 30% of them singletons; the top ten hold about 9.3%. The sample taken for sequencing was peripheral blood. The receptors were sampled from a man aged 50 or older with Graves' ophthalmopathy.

For the CDR3, the DNA is TGTGCCAGCAGGGCGGTGGGGCTCGATGGCTACACCTTC. This gives the protein CASRAVGLDGYTF. The chain carries TRBV12-3 or TRBV12-4 and TRBJ1-2; D perhaps matches TRBD1 (5 bases). CDR3 length: 13 amino acids. V lost 6 bases, J lost 6 bases, and 14 bases lay in between.

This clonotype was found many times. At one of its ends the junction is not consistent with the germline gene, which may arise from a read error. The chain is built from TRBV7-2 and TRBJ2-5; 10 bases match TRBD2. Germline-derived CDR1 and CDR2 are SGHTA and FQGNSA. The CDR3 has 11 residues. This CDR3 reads CASSNSGRPWF. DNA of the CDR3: TGTGCCAGCAGCAATAGCGGGAGGCCGTGGTTC.

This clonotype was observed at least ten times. CDR3 residues: CASSTVTGVYEQYF. For the CDR3, the DNA is TGTGCCAGCAGTACCGTGACAGGGGTCTACGAGCAGTACTTC. The chain is built from TRBV6-2 or TRBV6-3 and TRBJ2-7; TRBD1 aligns across 8 bases. V lost 5 bases to trimming and J lost 3 bases; unmatched junction nucleotides: 6. Germline loops: CDR1 MNHEY, CDR2 SVGEGT. The CDR3 contains 14 residues.

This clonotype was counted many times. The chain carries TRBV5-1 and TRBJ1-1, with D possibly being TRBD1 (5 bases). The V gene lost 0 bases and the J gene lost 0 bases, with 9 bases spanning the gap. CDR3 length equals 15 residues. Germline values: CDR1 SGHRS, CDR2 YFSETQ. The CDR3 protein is CASSLGQSLNTEAFF. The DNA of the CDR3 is TGCGCCAGCAGCTTGGGACAGAGCTTGAACACTGAAGCTTTCTTT.

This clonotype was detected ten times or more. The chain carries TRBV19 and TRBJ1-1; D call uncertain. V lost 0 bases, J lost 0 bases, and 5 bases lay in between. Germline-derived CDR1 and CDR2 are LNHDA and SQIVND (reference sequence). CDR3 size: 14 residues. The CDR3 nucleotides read TGTGCCAGTAGTATAGAGTTGATGAACACTGAAGCTTTCTTT. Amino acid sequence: CASSIELMNTEAFF.

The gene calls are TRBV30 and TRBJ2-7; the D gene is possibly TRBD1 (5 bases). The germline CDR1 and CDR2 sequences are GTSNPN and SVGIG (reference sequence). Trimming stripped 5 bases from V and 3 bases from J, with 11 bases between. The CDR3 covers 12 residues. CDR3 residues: CAWDQGSYEQYF. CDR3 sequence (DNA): TGTGCCTGGGACCAGGGTAGCTACGAGCAGTACTTC.

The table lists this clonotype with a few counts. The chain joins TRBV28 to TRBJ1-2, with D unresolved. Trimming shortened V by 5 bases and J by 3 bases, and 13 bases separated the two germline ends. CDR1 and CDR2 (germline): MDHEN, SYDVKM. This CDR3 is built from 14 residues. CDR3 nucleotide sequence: TGTGCCAGCAGTCCCCCCGGGCCGCACTATGGCTACACCTTC. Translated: CASSPPGPHYGYTF.

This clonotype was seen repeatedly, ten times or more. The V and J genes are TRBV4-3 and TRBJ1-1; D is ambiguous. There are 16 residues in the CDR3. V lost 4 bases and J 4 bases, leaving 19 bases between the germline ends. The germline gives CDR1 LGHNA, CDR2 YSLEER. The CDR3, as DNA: TGCGCCAGCAGCCCCCAGTGGCCAGCGGTGGGCACTGAAGCTTTCTTT. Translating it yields CASSPQWPAVGTEAFF.

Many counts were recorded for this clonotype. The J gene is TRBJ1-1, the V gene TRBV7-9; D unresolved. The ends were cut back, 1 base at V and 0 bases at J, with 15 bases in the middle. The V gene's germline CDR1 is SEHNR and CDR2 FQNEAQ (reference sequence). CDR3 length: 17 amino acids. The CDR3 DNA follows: TGTGCCAGCAGCTTAGGGGTAGCGGGTTCCATGAACACTGAAGCTTTCTTT. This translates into CASSLGVAGSMNTEAFF. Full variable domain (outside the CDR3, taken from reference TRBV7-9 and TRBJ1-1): DTGVSQNPRHKITKRGQNVTFRCDPISEHNRLYWYRQTLGQGPEFLTYFQNEAQLEKSRLLSDRFSAERPKGSFSTLEIQRTEQGDSAMYLCASSLGVAGSMNTEAFFGQGTRLTVV.

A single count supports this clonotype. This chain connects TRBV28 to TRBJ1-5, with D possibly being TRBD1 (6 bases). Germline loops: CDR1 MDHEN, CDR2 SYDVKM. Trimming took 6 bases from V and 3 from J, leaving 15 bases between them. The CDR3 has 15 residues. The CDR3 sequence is CASRPATGSNQPQHF. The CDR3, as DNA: TGTGCCAGCAGACCGGCGACAGGATCCAATCAGCCCCAGCATTTT.

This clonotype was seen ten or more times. This chain's CDR3 is CASSQYGTGPYYMNTEAFF. CDR3 nucleotides: TGCGCCAGCAGCCAATACGGGACAGGCCCTTATTACATGAACACTGAAGCTTTCTTT. The chain is built from TRBV4-1 and TRBJ1-1; 8 nucleotides line up with TRBD1. With V trimmed by 2 bases and J by 0 bases, 14 bases remained unmatched. Germline V gene sequence: CDR1 MGHRA, CDR2 YSYEKL. This CDR3 contains 19 residues.

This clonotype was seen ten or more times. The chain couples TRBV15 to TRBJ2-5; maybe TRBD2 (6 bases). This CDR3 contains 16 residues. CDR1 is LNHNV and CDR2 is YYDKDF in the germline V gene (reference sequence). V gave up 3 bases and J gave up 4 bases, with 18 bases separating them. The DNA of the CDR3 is TGTGCCACCAGCAGGGTAGTGACTAGGTCCGCAGAGACCCAGTACTTC. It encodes CATSRVVTRSAETQYF.

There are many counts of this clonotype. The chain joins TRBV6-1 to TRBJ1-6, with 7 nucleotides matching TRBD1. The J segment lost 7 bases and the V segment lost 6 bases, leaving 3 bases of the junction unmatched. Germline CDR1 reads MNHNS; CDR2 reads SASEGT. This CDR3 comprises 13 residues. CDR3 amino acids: CASSGTENSPLHF. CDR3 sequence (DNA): TGTGCCAGCAGCGGGACAGAAAATTCACCCCTCCACTTT.

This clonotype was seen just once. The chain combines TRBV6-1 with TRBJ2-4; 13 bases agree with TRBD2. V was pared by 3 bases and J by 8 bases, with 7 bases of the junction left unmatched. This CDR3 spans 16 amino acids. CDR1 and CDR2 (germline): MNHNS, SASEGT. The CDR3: CASSDKRTSGRHIQYF. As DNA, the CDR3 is TGTGCCAGCAGTGACAAACGGACTAGCGGGAGACACATTCAGTACTTC.

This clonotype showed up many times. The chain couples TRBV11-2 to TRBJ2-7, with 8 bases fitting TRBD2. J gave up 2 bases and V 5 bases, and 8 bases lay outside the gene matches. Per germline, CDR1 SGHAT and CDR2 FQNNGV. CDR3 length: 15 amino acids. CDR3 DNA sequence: TGTGCCAGCAGCGCCGGGAGGGGCAGTACCTACGAGCAGTACTTC. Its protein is CASSAGRGSTYEQYF.

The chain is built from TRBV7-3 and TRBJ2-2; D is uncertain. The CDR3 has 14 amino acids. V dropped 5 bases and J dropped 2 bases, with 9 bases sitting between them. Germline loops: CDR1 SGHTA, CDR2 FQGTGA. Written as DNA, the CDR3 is TGTGCCAGCAGCCCCCACCGAAACACCGGGGAGCTGTTTTTT. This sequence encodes CASSPHRNTGELFF.

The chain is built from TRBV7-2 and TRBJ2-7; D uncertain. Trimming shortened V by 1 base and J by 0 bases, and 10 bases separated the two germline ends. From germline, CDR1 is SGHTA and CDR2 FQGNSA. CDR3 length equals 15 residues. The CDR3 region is CASSLGPSNSYEQYF. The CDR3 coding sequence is TGTGCCAGCAGCTTAGGGCCCTCCAACTCCTACGAGCAGTACTTC.

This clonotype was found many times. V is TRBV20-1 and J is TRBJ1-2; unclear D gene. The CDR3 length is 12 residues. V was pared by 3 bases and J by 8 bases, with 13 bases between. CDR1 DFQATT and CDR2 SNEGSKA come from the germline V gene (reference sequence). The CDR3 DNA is TGCAGTGCTAGGACCCCGGATCCCGGCTACACCTTC. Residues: CSARTPDPGYTF.

The CDR3 DNA is TGTGCCAGCAGTCACGGGGGTTTGGCGGGGTACGAGCAGTACTTC. Translating gives CASSHGGLAGYEQYF. V usage is TRBV6-5 and J usage is TRBJ2-7, with D possibly matching TRBD2 (6 bases). The CDR3 has 15 residues. Germline V gene data show CDR1 as MNHEY and CDR2 as SVGAGI. The V end lost 5 bases, the J end lost 4 bases, and 18 bases lay between the germline ends.

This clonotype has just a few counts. Here the CDR3 DNA reads TGTGCCAGTAGTGGCGGACTGGTTCTTGCCAAAAACATTCAGTACTTC. Encoded protein: CASSGGLVLAKNIQYF. This rearrangement joins TRBV19 to TRBJ2-4; D possibly corresponds to TRBD2 (5 bases). Per the germline V gene, CDR1 is LNHDA and CDR2 is SQIVND (reference sequence). V lost 5 bases and J lost 1, with 15 bases in between. This CDR3 has 16 amino acids.

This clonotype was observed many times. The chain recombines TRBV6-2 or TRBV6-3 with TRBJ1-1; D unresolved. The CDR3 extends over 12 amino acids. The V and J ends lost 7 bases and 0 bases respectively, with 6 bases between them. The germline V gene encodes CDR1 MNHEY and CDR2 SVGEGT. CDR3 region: CASMTVNTEAFF. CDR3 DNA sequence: TGTGCCAGCATGACGGTGAACACTGAAGCTTTCTTT.

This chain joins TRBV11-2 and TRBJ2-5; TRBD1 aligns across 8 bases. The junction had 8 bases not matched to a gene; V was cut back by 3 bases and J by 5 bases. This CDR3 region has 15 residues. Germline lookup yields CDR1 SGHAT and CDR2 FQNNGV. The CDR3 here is CASSFLTGAEETQYF. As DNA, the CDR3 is TGTGCCAGCAGCTTCCTGACAGGGGCTGAGGAGACCCAGTACTTC.

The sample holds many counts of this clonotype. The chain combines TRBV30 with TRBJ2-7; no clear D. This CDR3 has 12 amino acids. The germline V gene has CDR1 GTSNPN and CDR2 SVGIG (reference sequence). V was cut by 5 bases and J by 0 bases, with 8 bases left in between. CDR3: CAWGYSSYEQYF. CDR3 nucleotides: TGTGCCTGGGGGTACTCCTCCTACGAGCAGTACTTC.

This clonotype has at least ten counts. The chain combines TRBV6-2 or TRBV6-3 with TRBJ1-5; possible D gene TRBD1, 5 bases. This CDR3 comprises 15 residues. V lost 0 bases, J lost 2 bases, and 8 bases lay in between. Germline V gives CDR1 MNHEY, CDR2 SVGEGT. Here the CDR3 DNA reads TGTGCCAGCAGTTACTCTTGGGGCGGCAATCAGCCCCAGCATTTT. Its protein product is CASSYSWGGNQPQHF.

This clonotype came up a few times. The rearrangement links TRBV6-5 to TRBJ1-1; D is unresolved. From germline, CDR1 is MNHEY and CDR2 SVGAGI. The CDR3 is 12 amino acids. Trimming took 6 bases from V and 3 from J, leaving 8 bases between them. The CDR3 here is CASRSEDTEAFF. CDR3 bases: TGTGCCAGCAGGTCTGAGGACACTGAAGCTTTCTTT.

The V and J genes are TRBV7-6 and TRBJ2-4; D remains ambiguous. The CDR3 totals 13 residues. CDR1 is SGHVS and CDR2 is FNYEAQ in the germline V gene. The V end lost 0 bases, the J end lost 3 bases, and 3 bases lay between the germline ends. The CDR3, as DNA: TGTGCCAGCAGCTTAGCGGACAAAAACATTCAGTACTTC. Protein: CASSLADKNIQYF.

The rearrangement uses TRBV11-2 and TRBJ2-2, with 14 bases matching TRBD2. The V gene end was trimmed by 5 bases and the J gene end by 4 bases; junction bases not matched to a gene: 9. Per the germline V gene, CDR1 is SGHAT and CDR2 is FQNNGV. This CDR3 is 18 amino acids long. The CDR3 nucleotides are TGTGCCAGCAGCCCAGGACTAGCGGGAGGATTAGGCACCGGGGAGCTGTTTTTT. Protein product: CASSPGLAGGLGTGELFF.